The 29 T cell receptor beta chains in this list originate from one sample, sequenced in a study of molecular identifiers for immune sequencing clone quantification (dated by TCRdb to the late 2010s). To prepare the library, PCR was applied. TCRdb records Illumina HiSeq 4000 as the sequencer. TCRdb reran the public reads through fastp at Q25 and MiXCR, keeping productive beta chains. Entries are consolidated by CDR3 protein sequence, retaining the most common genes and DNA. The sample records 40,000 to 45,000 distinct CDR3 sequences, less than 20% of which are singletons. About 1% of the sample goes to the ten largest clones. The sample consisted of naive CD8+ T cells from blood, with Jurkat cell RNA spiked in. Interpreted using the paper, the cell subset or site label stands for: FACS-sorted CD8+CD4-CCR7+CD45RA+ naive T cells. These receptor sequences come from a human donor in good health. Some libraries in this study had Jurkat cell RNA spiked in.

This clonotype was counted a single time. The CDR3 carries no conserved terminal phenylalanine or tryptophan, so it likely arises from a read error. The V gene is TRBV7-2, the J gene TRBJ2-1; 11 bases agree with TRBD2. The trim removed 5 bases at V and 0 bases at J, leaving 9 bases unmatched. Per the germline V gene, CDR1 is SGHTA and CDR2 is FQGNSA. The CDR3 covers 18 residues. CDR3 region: CASSPNRLAGSSYNEQFL. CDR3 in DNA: TGTGCCAGCAGCCCCAATCGACTAGCGGGGAGCTCCTACAATGAGCAGTTCCTC.

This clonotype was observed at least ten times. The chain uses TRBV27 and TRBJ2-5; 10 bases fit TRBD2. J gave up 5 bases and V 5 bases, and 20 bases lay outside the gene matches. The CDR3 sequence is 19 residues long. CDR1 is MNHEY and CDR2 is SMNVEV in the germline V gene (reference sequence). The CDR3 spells CASSPGALEGLAAVETQYF. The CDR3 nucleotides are TGTGCCAGCAGTCCCGGGGCCCTCGAAGGACTAGCGGCCGTGGAGACCCAGTACTTC.

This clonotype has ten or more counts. The CDR3 protein is CASSERLGVTEAFF. For the CDR3, the DNA is TGTGCCAGCAGCGAACGGTTGGGCGTTACTGAAGCTTTCTTT. The V and J genes are TRBV5-6 and TRBJ1-1; no reliable D call. This CDR3 region has 14 residues. The germline V and J ends were trimmed by 4 bases and 5 bases, with 15 bases remaining between them. In germline, CDR1 is SGHDT, CDR2 YYEEEE.

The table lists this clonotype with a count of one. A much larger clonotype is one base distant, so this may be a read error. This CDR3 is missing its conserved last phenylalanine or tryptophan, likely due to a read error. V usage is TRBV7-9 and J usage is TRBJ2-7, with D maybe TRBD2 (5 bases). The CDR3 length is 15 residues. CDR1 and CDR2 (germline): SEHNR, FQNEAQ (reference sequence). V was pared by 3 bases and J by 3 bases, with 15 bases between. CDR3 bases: TGTGCCAGCAGCTTTGGACTGCCCTCCTTCTACGAGCAGTACTCC. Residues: CASSFGLPSFYEQYS.

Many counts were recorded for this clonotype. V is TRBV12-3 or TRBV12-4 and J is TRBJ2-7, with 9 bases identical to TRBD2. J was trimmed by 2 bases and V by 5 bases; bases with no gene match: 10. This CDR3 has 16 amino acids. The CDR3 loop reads CASSPLLAGLAYEQYF. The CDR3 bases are TGTGCCAGCAGTCCCCTTCTAGCGGGACTAGCCTACGAGCAGTACTTC.

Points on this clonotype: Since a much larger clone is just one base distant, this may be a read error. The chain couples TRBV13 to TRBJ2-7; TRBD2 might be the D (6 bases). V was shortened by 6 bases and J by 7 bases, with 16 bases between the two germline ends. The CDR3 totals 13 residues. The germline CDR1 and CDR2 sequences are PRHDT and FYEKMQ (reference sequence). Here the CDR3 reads CASSRLVFMEQYF. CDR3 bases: TGTGCCAGCAGTCGACTAGTTTTTATGGAGCAGTACTTC.

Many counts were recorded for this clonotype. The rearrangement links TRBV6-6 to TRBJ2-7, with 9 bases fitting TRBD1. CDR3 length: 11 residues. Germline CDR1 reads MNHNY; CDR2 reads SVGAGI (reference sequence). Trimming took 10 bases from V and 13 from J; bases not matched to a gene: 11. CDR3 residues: CATTGGTGQYF. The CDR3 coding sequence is TGTGCCACCACAGGGGGGACAGGGCAATACTTC.

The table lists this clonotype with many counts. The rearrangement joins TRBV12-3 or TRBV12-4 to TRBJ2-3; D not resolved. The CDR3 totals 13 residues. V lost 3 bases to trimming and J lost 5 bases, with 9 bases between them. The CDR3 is CASSFFVRDTQYF. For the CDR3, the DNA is TGTGCCAGCAGTTTCTTTGTAAGAGATACGCAGTATTTT.

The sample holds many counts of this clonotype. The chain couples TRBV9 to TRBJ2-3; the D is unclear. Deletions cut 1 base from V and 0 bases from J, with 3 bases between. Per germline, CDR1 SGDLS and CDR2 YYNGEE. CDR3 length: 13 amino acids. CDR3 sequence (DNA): TGTGCCAGCAGCGTAAAAAGCACAGATACGCAGTATTTT. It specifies CASSVKSTDTQYF.

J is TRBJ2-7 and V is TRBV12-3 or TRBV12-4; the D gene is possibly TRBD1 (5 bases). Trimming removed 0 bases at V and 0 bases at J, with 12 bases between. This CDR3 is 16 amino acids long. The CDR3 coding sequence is TGTGCCAGCAGTTTAGCGGATCAGGGTGGCTCCTACGAGCAGTACTTC. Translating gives CASSLADQGGSYEQYF.

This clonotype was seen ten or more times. CDR3 loop: CASSYVQELFF. CDR3 sequence (DNA): TGTGCCAGCAGTTACGTCCAGGAGCTGTTTTTT. The chain combines TRBV6-2 or TRBV6-3 with TRBJ2-2; D call uncertain. The CDR3 sequence is 11 residues long. V was shortened by 2 bases and J by 10 bases, with 5 bases between the two germline ends. CDR1 is MNHEY, CDR2 SVGEGT, per germline.

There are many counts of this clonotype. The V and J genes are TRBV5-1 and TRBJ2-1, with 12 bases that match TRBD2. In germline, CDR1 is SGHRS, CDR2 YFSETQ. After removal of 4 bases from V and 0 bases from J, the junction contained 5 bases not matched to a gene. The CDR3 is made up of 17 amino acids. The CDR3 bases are TGCGCCAGCAGCCCCGGACTAGCGGGGAGCTCCTACAATGAGCAGTTCTTC. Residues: CASSPGLAGSSYNEQFF.

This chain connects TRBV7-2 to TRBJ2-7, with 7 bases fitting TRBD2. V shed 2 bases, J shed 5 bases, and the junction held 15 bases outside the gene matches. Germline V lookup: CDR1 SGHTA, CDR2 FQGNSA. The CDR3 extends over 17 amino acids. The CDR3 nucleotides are TGTGCCAGCAGCTTACCTAGCGGAGAGCCCATACCCCACGAGCAGTACTTC. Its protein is CASSLPSGEPIPHEQYF.

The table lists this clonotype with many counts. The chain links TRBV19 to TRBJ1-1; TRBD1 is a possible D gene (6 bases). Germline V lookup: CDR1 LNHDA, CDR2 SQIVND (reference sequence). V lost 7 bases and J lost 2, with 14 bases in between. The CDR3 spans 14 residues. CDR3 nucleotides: TGTGCCAGTACCCCACTAGGGGGTAACACTGAAGCTTTCTTT. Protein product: CASTPLGGNTEAFF.

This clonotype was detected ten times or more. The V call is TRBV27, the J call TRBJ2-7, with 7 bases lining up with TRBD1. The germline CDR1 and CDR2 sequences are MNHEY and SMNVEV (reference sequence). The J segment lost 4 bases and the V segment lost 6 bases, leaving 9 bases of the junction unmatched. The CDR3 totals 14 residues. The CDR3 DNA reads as TGTGCCAGCAGCCAGAAAGGCAGGGGGTACGAGCAGTACTTC. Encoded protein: CASSQKGRGYEQYF.

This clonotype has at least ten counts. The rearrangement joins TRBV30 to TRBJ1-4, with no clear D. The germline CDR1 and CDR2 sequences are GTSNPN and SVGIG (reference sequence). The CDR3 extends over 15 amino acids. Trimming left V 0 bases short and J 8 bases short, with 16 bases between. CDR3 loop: CAWSVPRQTREKLFF. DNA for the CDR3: TGTGCCTGGAGTGTGCCCCGGCAGACTCGGGAAAAACTGTTTTTT.

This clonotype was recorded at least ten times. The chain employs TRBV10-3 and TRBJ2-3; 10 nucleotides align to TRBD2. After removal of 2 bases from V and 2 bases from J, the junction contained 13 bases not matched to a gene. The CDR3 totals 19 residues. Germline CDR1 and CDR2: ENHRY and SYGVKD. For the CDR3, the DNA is TGTGCCATCAGTGAGGATCAGAGCACTAGCGGGAATCCCACAGATACGCAGTATTTT. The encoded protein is CAISEDQSTSGNPTDTQYF.

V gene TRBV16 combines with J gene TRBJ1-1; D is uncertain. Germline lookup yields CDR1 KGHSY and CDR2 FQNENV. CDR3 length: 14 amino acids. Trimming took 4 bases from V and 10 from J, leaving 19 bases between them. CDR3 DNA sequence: TGTGCCAGCAGCCTAACGGACGGCCAAGGCCCAGCTTTCTTT. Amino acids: CASSLTDGQGPAFF. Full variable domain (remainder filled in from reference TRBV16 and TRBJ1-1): GEEVAQTPKHLVRGEGQKAKLYCAPIKGHSYVFWYQQVLKNEFKFLISFQNENVFDETGMPKERFSAKCLPNSPCSLEIQATKLEDSAVYFCASSLTDGQGPAFFGQGTRLTVV.

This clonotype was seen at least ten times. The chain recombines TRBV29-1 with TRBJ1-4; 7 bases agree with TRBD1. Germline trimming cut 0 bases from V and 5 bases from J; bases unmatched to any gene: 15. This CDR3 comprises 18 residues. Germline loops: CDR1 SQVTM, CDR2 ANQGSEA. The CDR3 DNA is TGCAGCGTTGAAGAAGCCCCGACAGGGAAGGGGTGGAATGAAAAACTGTTTTTT. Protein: CSVEEAPTGKGWNEKLFF.

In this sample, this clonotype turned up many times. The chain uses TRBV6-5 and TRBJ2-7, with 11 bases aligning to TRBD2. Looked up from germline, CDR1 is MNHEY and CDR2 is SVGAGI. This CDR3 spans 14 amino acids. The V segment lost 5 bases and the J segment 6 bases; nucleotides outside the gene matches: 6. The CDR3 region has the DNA TGTGCCAGCAGTGCGGGACTAGCGGCGTTCGAGCAGTACTTC. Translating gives CASSAGLAAFEQYF.

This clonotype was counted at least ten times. The CDR3 sequence: CASSVTGGTEAFF. The CDR3 DNA sequence: TGTGCCAGCAGCGTGACAGGGGGAACTGAAGCTTTCTTT. This chain joins TRBV9 and TRBJ1-1; 9 bases match TRBD1. This CDR3 has 13 residues. CDR1 is SGDLS, CDR2 YYNGEE, per germline. Germline trimming cut 2 bases from V and 5 bases from J; bases unmatched to any gene: 1.

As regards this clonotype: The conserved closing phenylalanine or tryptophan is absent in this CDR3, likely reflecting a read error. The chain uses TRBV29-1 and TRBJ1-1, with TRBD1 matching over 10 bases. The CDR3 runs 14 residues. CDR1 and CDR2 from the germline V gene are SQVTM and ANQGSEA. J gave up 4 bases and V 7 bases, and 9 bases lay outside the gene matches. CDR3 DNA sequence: TGCAGCGCTGACAGGGGGCGAACGAGCACTGAAGCTTTCTCT. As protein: CSADRGRTSTEAFS.

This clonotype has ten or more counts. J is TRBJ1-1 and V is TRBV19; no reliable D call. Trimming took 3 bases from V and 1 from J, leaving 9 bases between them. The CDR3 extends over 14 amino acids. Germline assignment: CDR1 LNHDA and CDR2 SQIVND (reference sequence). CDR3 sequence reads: CASSMALRNTEAFF. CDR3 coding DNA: TGTGCCAGTAGTATGGCCCTCAGGAACACTGAAGCTTTCTTT.

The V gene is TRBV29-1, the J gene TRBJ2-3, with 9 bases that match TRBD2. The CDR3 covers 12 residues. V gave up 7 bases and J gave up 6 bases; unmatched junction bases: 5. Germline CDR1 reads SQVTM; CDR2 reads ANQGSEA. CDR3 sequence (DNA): TGCAGCGCAGAGCGGGGGGCCGATACGCAGTATTTT. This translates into CSAERGADTQYF.

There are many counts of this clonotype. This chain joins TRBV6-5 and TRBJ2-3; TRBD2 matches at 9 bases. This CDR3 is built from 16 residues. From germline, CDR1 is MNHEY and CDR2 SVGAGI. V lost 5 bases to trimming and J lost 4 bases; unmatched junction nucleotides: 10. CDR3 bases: TGTGCCAGCAGTCCTCCGGCGGGAGGGCCGCCAGATACGCAGTATTTT. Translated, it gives CASSPPAGGPPDTQYF.

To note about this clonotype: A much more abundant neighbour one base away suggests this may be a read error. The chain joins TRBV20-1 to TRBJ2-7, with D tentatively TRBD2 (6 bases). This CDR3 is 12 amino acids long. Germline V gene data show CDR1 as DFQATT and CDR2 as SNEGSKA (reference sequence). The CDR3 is CGAPFSGYEQYF. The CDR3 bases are TGCGGTGCTCCTTTTAGCGGCTACGAGCAGTACTTC.

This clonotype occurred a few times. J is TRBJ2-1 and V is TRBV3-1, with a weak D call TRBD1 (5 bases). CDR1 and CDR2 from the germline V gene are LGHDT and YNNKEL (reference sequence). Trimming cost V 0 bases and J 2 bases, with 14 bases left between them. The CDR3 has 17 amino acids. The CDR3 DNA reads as TGTGCCAGCAGCCAAGATTTCAGGGCGCCCACCTACAATGAGCAGTTCTTC. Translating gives CASSQDFRAPTYNEQFF.

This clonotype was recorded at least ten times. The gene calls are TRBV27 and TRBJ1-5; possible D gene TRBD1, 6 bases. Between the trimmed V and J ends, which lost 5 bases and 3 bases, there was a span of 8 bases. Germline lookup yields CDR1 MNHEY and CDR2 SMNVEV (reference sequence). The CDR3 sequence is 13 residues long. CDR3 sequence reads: CASSTGTNQPQHF. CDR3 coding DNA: TGTGCCAGCAGTACAGGGACCAATCAGCCCCAGCATTTT.

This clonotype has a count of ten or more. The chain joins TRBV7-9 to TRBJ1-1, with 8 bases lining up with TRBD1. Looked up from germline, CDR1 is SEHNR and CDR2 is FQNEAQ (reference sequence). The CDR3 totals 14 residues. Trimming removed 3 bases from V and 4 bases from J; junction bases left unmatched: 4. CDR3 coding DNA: TGTGCCAGCAGCTTGCAGGGGGCAGGCACTGAAGCTTTCTTT. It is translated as CASSLQGAGTEAFF.